The T cell receptor beta chain under discussion was sequenced for a study of blood T cells in healthy people across ages. Study-level results: Researchers report that TCR beta diversity correlated strongly with naive T cell percentage. Naive CD4+ cells and diversity were both higher in long-lived donors than in aged donors.

About this clonotype itself: Its antigen is as yet unknown.

The CDR3 consists of 14 residues. Looked up from germline, CDR1 is MNHEY and CDR2 is SVGEGT. The V and J ends lost 9 bases and 3 bases respectively, with 15 bases between them. A second PCR, run for about 7 to 11 cycles, used a sample-barcoded 5' primer plus a J-beta primer mix. TCRdb reanalysed the 5' RACE reads using MiXCR and keeps one entry per CDR3 protein. The table records some 670,000 distinct CDR3 sequences, over 40% of them present only once. The receptor was derived from a woman of 80 years or more in good health. V is TRBV6-2 or TRBV6-3 and J is TRBJ2-1, with D tentatively TRBD2 (7 bases). What was sequenced was blood. CDR3 nucleotide sequence: TGTGCCAGTAGAAGGGGGGGGCACTACAATGAGCAGTTCTTC. Amino acid sequence: CASRRGGHYNEQFF.